This T cell receptor beta chain was identified during a study of tumor and adjacent non-tumor tissue in lung cancer listed by TCRdb under 2018. Some background on the complete study: By cancer type, the cohort comprised some twelve adenocarcinoma patients, 2 squamous cell carcinoma patients and 1 small cell lung cancer patient. Among the approximately 15 patients, ages ranged from about 31 to 80 years, about 10 were men and 5 were women, and disease was TNM stage I to III. Sequencing generated a total of approximately 130,000,000 productive TCRbeta reads, averaging roughly 4.2 million reads per sample. The study compared bulk TCRbeta repertoires between lung tumor tissue and matched distant non-tumor lung tissue from around 16 lung cancer patients. Around 30 paired specimens, one tumor and one normal lung sample per patient, were profiled by TCRbeta CDR3 sequencing.

What the authors observed across the whole study: The top 100 clones accounted for a significantly larger cumulative portion of the repertoire in normal lung than in tumor tissue. With only roughly 15 patients in the cohort, the authors noted that larger samples and more detailed clinical data are needed. TCR diversity was significantly higher in younger patients, and higher tumor TCR diversity was associated with shorter overall and disease-free survival. The sequencing platform is not named in the methods, and unique molecular identifiers are not mentioned. TCR diversity (inverse Simpson) was significantly higher in tumor than in normal lung tissue (about 400 vs 180, P = 0.0075, Mann-Whitney U test). Peripheral blood was not sequenced, so blood TCRbeta repertoires in these lung cancer patients were not examined.

From the cysteine up to the phenylalanine, the CDR3 has a length of 16 residues. The CDR3 DNA has 48 bases and is translated from base 1. The germline V gene supplies CDR1 MNHEY and CDR2 SVGEGT. The germline ends are 16 bases apart after V is trimmed by 3 bases and J by 1 base. RNA was isolated from bulk, unsorted tissue, and RNA quality was assessed with a NanoDrop ND-1000 and an Agilent 2100. The donors were newly diagnosed lung cancer patients admitted for thoracic surgery in China from August to November 2014 who had not received prior chemotherapy. Patients who had received previous radiotherapy or chemotherapy, or who had another concurrent cancer, were excluded from the study. Pieces of surgical tissue measuring roughly 1-2 cm3 were kept in RNAlater solution and stored at -80 degrees C until use. Preparation of the library involved multiplex PCR. Reads for this sample came from an Illumina HiSeq 2500. TCRbeta libraries were built by three rounds of nested PCR using primers (Table S4), following protocols modified from ARM-PCR. Before sequencing, PCR products in the 200-500 bp range were cut out of the gel and cleaned up using the QIAquick gel extraction kit. Regarding the original processing steps: Trimmomatic was used to clean the reads, FLASH was used to merge the reads into complete CDR3 sequences, and MiTCR was used to assign the reads to V(D)J germline segments. VDJtools was used to compute clonal diversity as the inverse Simpson's index. In-frame sequences lacking a premature stop codon were counted as productive reads. The raw public data were reprocessed by TCRdb itself: fastp quality trimming at Q25, MiXCR clonotype calling, in-frame beta chains only. Every entry covers one CDR3 protein and lists the most common genes and DNA from its rows. Clone size and V and J calls follow TCRdb, not the original study. The sample contains about 70,000 distinct CDR3 sequences, about 80% of them found a single time. 28% of the sample is held by the ten biggest clonotypes.

As regards this clonotype: Its antigen is currently not known. Per-nucleotide qualities are absent, and no much larger clonotype sits a single base away.

The chain is assembled from TRBV6-2 or TRBV6-3 and TRBJ2-7; a tentative D match to TRBD1 spans 5 bases. Material for sequencing was lung tumor tissue. The clonotype comes from a man in his 60s with non-small cell lung cancer. CDR3 sequence: CASSYGAGFSSYEQYF. The sequenced DNA: TGTGCCAGCAGTTATGGGGCAGGTTTCAGTTCCTACGAGCAGTACTTC.